This is a list of T cell receptor beta chains from one sample in a study of CD8+ T cells in alopecia areata. The table came from immunoSEQ multiplex PCR; TCRdb's copy has only in-frame clones and leaves some out. Found here are about 200,000 clones, roughly 64% of them singletons; the top ten hold about 4%. The sequences come from CD4+ T cells sorted from blood, collected at week 4, from a patient treated with tofacitinib. Every receptor here comes from a human donor with alopecia areata. CDR3s include the opening cysteine and the closing phenylalanine or tryptophan. The D gene is left open where the match is weak. Expanded clones are given a class, and other clones once, few, many or no size at all.

j_gene: TRBJ1-5; d_gene: TRBD1; v_gene: TRBV4-1; abundance: once; CDR3nt: TGCGCCAGCAGACAAACAGGGGGCAATCAGCCCCAGCATTTT; CDR3aa: CASRQTGGNQPQHF
j_gene: TRBJ2-5; d_gene: TRBD2; v_gene: TRBV4-1; abundance: -; CDR3nt: TGCGCCAGCAGCCACCTAGCGGGGGCGGGGGAGACCCAGTACTTC; CDR3aa: CASSHLAGAGETQYF
j_gene: TRBJ2-7; d_gene: TRBD2; v_gene: TRBV2; abundance: -; CDR3nt: TGTGCCAGCAGTAGTTGGGTGGTAGCGGGGGACGAGCAGTACTTC; CDR3aa: CASSSWVVAGDEQYF
j_gene: TRBJ1-6; d_gene: -; v_gene: TRBV7-9; abundance: -; CDR3nt: TGTGCCAGCAGCCTACCTGGGAAACCCCTCCACTTT; CDR3aa: CASSLPGKPLHF
j_gene: TRBJ2-7; d_gene: TRBD1; v_gene: TRBV29-1; abundance: few; CDR3nt: TGCAGCGTTGCGTGGACAGGGACGTACGAGCAGTACTTC; CDR3aa: CSVAWTGTYEQYF
j_gene: TRBJ2-3; d_gene: -; v_gene: TRBV7-2; abundance: -; CDR3nt: TGTGCCAGCAGCTTAGTTTCCAAAAGCACAGATACGCAGTATTTT; CDR3aa: CASSLVSKSTDTQYF
j_gene: TRBJ1-3; d_gene: -; v_gene: TRBV9; abundance: -; CDR3nt: TGTGCCAGCAGCGCCCGGGACACACTCTCTGGAAACACCATATATTTT; CDR3aa: CASSARDTLSGNTIYF
j_gene: TRBJ2-3; d_gene: TRBD2; v_gene: TRBV9; abundance: -; CDR3nt: TGTGCCAGCAGCGTAGCTCTAGCGGGGGGCACAGATACGCAGTATTTT; CDR3aa: CASSVALAGGTDTQYF
j_gene: TRBJ1-5; d_gene: -; v_gene: TRBV19; abundance: few; CDR3nt: TGTGCCAGTACATCCTTCACAGGAGGCTTAAATCAGCCCCAGCATTTT; CDR3aa: CASTSFTGGLNQPQHF
j_gene: TRBJ1-1; d_gene: TRBD1; v_gene: TRBV10-3; abundance: -; CDR3nt: TGTGCCATCAGTGAGTGGGACAGGGGGTCCACTGAAGCTTTCTTT; CDR3aa: CAISEWDRGSTEAFF
j_gene: TRBJ1-2; d_gene: -; v_gene: TRBV2; abundance: few; CDR3nt: TGTGCCAGCAGAGAGGAAGAAGGGTATGGCTACACCTTC; CDR3aa: CASREEEGYGYTF
j_gene: TRBJ2-4; d_gene: -; v_gene: TRBV27; abundance: once; CDR3nt: TGTGCCAGCGGGGGCTCAGGGCGCCTAAACATTCAGTACTTC; CDR3aa: CASGGSGRLNIQYF
j_gene: TRBJ2-1; d_gene: -; v_gene: TRBV29-1; abundance: -; CDR3nt: TGCAGCGTTACCGGGTACGATGAGCAGTTCTTC; CDR3aa: CSVTGYDEQFF
j_gene: TRBJ2-5; d_gene: TRBD1; v_gene: TRBV4-1; abundance: -; CDR3nt: TGCGCCAGCAGCCAACCCGGGACAGGTCGTCGGGCCCAGTACTTC; CDR3aa: CASSQPGTGRRAQYF
j_gene: TRBJ2-3; d_gene: -; v_gene: TRBV4-2; abundance: -; CDR3nt: TGTGCCAGCAGCCAAGAAGGAGGCTCCCGAGGGGGAGATACGCAGTATTTT; CDR3aa: CASSQEGGSRGGDTQYF
j_gene: TRBJ2-7; d_gene: -; v_gene: TRBV30; abundance: -; CDR3nt: TGTGCCTGGATTGCAGGGAAGGGGTACGAGCAGTACTTC; CDR3aa: CAWIAGKGYEQYF
j_gene: TRBJ1-2; d_gene: -; v_gene: TRBV6-5; abundance: -; CDR3nt: TGTGCCAGCAGTTACTCGTTAGGCAACTATGGCTACACCTTC; CDR3aa: CASSYSLGNYGYTF
j_gene: TRBJ2-7; d_gene: -; v_gene: TRBV2; abundance: -; CDR3nt: TGTGCCAGCAGTGAGAGGGGAGGCCCCTACGAGCAGTACTTC; CDR3aa: CASSERGGPYEQYF
j_gene: TRBJ2-3; d_gene: -; v_gene: TRBV25-1; abundance: -; CDR3nt: TGTGCCAGCCAACAGTGGAGCGCAGATACGCAGTATTTT; CDR3aa: CASQQWSADTQYF
j_gene: TRBJ2-7; d_gene: -; v_gene: TRBV29-1; abundance: many; CDR3nt: TGCAGCGCCACCGGACAGTTCCAATACGAGCAGTACTTC; CDR3aa: CSATGQFQYEQYF
j_gene: TRBJ1-6; d_gene: -; v_gene: TRBV5-1; abundance: few; CDR3nt: TGCGCCAGCAGCCCTGGACAGAATTCACCCCTCCACTTT; CDR3aa: CASSPGQNSPLHF
j_gene: TRBJ2-1; d_gene: TRBD1; v_gene: TRBV2; abundance: -; CDR3nt: TGTGCCAGCCGGACAGGGGGATCGAGAGACAATGAGCAGTTCTTC; CDR3aa: CASRTGGSRDNEQFF
j_gene: TRBJ2-5; d_gene: -; v_gene: TRBV5-6; abundance: -; CDR3nt: TGTGCCAGCAGCCCTCGGAGCTTTGGCCAGGAGACCCAGTACTTC; CDR3aa: CASSPRSFGQETQYF
j_gene: TRBJ2-5; d_gene: TRBD1; v_gene: TRBV5-1; abundance: few; CDR3nt: TGCGCCAGCAGCTTTGGGACAGCCAGAGAGACCCAGTACTTC; CDR3aa: CASSFGTARETQYF
j_gene: TRBJ2-7; d_gene: -; v_gene: TRBV7-2; abundance: few; CDR3nt: TGTGCCAGCAGCCGCGCGGTGCAGTACTACGAGCAGTACTTC; CDR3aa: CASSRAVQYYEQYF
j_gene: TRBJ2-7; d_gene: -; v_gene: TRBV7-2; abundance: -; CDR3nt: TGTGCCAGCAGCTTGACAGGTACCTCCTACGAGCAGTACTTC; CDR3aa: CASSLTGTSYEQYF
j_gene: TRBJ2-2; d_gene: -; v_gene: TRBV5-6; abundance: -; CDR3nt: TGTGCCAGCACGCCTCTGGGGCAGGGCACCGGGGAGCTGTTTTTT; CDR3aa: CASTPLGQGTGELFF
j_gene: TRBJ2-2; d_gene: TRBD1; v_gene: TRBV27; abundance: -; CDR3nt: TGTGCCAGCAGACGGGGACAGGGCGCGAACACCGGGGAGCTGTTTTTT; CDR3aa: CASRRGQGANTGELFF
j_gene: TRBJ2-3; d_gene: -; v_gene: TRBV10-3; abundance: -; CDR3nt: TGTGCCATCAGTGGTGGCGATACGCAGTATTTT; CDR3aa: CAISGGDTQYF
j_gene: TRBJ2-7; d_gene: TRBD2; v_gene: TRBV27; abundance: once; CDR3nt: TGTGCCAGCAGTAAGGGACTAGCGGAAACCTACGAGCAGTACTTC; CDR3aa: CASSKGLAETYEQYF
j_gene: TRBJ1-1; d_gene: -; v_gene: TRBV7-9; abundance: -; CDR3nt: TGTGCCAGCAGTTGGGCCAACACTGAAGCTTTCTTT; CDR3aa: CASSWANTEAFF
j_gene: TRBJ2-2; d_gene: -; v_gene: TRBV27; abundance: few; CDR3nt: TGTGCCAGCACCCGAGGCGGGCAGGGTATCACCGGGGAGCTGTTTTTT; CDR3aa: CASTRGGQGITGELFF
j_gene: TRBJ2-6; d_gene: TRBD1; v_gene: TRBV29-1; abundance: -; CDR3nt: TGCAGCGTCACGGGACAGGGTCGTGGGGCCAACGTCCTGACTTTC; CDR3aa: CSVTGQGRGANVLTF
j_gene: TRBJ2-7; d_gene: TRBD1; v_gene: TRBV18; abundance: -; CDR3nt: TGTGCCAGCTCATCCCGGGACAGCTACGAGCAGTACTTC; CDR3aa: CASSSRDSYEQYF
j_gene: TRBJ2-7; d_gene: -; v_gene: TRBV4-3; abundance: -; CDR3nt: TGCGCCAGCAGCCAAGAGCTCAGGACATTGGGGTACGAGCAGTACTTC; CDR3aa: CASSQELRTLGYEQYF
j_gene: TRBJ2-1; d_gene: -; v_gene: TRBV7-2; abundance: few; CDR3nt: TGTGCCAGCAGCAACTACGTGTCCGGTGAGCAGTTCTTC; CDR3aa: CASSNYVSGEQFF
j_gene: TRBJ1-2; d_gene: -; v_gene: TRBV5-1; abundance: once; CDR3nt: TGCGCCAGCACCAAACAGGGTTTGAACTATGGCTACACCTTC; CDR3aa: CASTKQGLNYGYTF
j_gene: TRBJ2-5; d_gene: TRBD1; v_gene: TRBV19; abundance: -; CDR3nt: TGTGCCAGTAGTATAGCCCTGTTCCGGGACAGCCAGGCCCAAGAGACCCAGTACTTC; CDR3aa: CASSIALFRDSQAQETQYF
j_gene: TRBJ2-5; d_gene: -; v_gene: TRBV20-1; abundance: few; CDR3nt: TGCAGTGTGCGGTACCAAGAGACCCAGTACTTC; CDR3aa: CSVRYQETQYF
j_gene: TRBJ1-3; d_gene: -; v_gene: TRBV4-1; abundance: few; CDR3nt: TGCGCCAGCAGCGAACAGATTGGAAACACCATATATTTT; CDR3aa: CASSEQIGNTIYF
j_gene: TRBJ2-1; d_gene: TRBD2; v_gene: TRBV6-5; abundance: -; CDR3nt: TGTGCCAGCAGTCCTTCCGGGACTAGCATCAATGAGCAGTTCTTC; CDR3aa: CASSPSGTSINEQFF
j_gene: TRBJ2-7; d_gene: TRBD1; v_gene: TRBV7-9; abundance: -; CDR3nt: TGTGCCAGCAGCTTAGTAGGGGGCCGCGAGCAGTACTTC; CDR3aa: CASSLVGGREQYF
j_gene: TRBJ1-5; d_gene: TRBD1; v_gene: TRBV6-5; abundance: -; CDR3nt: TGTGCCAGCAGTCCAGGACAGGGTCTCAATCAGCCCCAGCATTTT; CDR3aa: CASSPGQGLNQPQHF
j_gene: TRBJ2-3; d_gene: -; v_gene: TRBV4-2; abundance: few; CDR3nt: TGTGCCAGCAGCCAAGCGGGTACAGATACGCAGTATTTT; CDR3aa: CASSQAGTDTQYF
j_gene: TRBJ2-3; d_gene: TRBD1; v_gene: TRBV4-3; abundance: -; CDR3nt: TGCGCCAGCAGCCAAGATCTTGGACAGGTCGGGTATTTT; CDR3aa: CASSQDLGQVGYF
j_gene: TRBJ1-1; d_gene: -; v_gene: TRBV7-2; abundance: -; CDR3nt: TGTGCCAGCAGCCGAGGAGACAGACGGAACACTGAAGCTTTCTTT; CDR3aa: CASSRGDRRNTEAFF
j_gene: TRBJ2-1; d_gene: -; v_gene: TRBV10-3; abundance: few; CDR3nt: TGTGCCATCAGTGAGACTCCTACGGGGGATGAGCAGTTCTTC; CDR3aa: CAISETPTGDEQFF
j_gene: TRBJ1-2; d_gene: TRBD1; v_gene: TRBV27; abundance: few; CDR3nt: TGTGCCAGTCGATCAGGGGGCGGTCTCTATGGCTACACCTTC; CDR3aa: CASRSGGGLYGYTF
j_gene: TRBJ1-5; d_gene: TRBD1; v_gene: TRBV2; abundance: -; CDR3nt: TGTGCCAGCAGTGAGGGACAGGGCAATCAGCCCCAGCATTTT; CDR3aa: CASSEGQGNQPQHF
j_gene: TRBJ1-2; d_gene: -; v_gene: TRBV15; abundance: -; CDR3nt: TGTGCCACCAGCACTAACAGGAACTATGGCTACACCTTC; CDR3aa: CATSTNRNYGYTF
j_gene: TRBJ1-4; d_gene: TRBD1; v_gene: TRBV29-1; abundance: few; CDR3nt: TGCAGCGTTGGCCAAGACAGGGGTGAAAAACTGTTTTTT; CDR3aa: CSVGQDRGEKLFF
j_gene: TRBJ2-3; d_gene: -; v_gene: TRBV5-1; abundance: -; CDR3nt: TGCGCCAGCAGCTTGGATGGGGAAGATACGCAGTATTTT; CDR3aa: CASSLDGEDTQYF
j_gene: TRBJ2-7; d_gene: -; v_gene: TRBV20-1; abundance: -; CDR3nt: TGCAGTGTAAAGCGCCAGTACGAGCAGTACTTC; CDR3aa: CSVKRQYEQYF
j_gene: TRBJ1-1; d_gene: TRBD1; v_gene: TRBV5-1; abundance: few; CDR3nt: TGCGCCAGCAGCTTGGAAACAGGGGGTAGGACTGAAGCTTTCTTT; CDR3aa: CASSLETGGRTEAFF
j_gene: TRBJ1-2; d_gene: -; v_gene: TRBV30; abundance: -; CDR3nt: TGTGCCTGGAGTTCGACCTCCGCGTCCTATGGCTACACCTTC; CDR3aa: CAWSSTSASYGYTF
j_gene: TRBJ2-7; d_gene: -; v_gene: TRBV6-5; abundance: -; CDR3nt: TGTGCCAGCAGTTTGACCCAGGGCTACGAGCAGTACTTC; CDR3aa: CASSLTQGYEQYF